A single sample gave rise to the 17 T cell receptor beta chains below, sequenced in a study of identical twins. TCRdb re-derived calls from the 5' RACE reads in MiXCR, one entry per CDR3 protein. The sample shows over 500,000 distinct CDR3 sequences, about 20% of them seen only once. This same sample was also taken into another study, of T cells expressing NK-cell markers.

Input material: CD4+ T cells sorted from blood. The receptors originated from a woman between 18 and 30 years old in good health.

This clonotype turned up a few times. The J gene is TRBJ1-1, the V gene TRBV20-1; weak D call: TRBD1 (6 bases). Trimming left V 4 bases short and J 1 base short, with 10 bases between. The germline gives CDR1 DFQATT, CDR2 SNEGSKA (reference sequence). This CDR3 has 13 amino acids. CDR3 nucleotide sequence: TGCAGTGCTAAACCGGACAGGAACACTGAAGCTTTCTTT. Protein: CSAKPDRNTEAFF.

V gene TRBV10-3 combines with J gene TRBJ2-1; TRBD1 matches 7 bases. There are 12 residues in the CDR3. Germline lookup yields CDR1 ENHRY and CDR2 SYGVKD. With V trimmed by 8 bases and J by 2 bases, 0 bases remained unmatched. The CDR3 DNA is TGTGCCATCGGACAGGCCTACAATGAGCAGTTCTTC. Residues: CAIGQAYNEQFF.

V usage is TRBV5-1 and J usage is TRBJ1-2; D gene uncertain. The V gene lost 2 bases and the J gene lost 6 bases, with 11 bases spanning the gap. This CDR3 contains 13 residues. The germline gives CDR1 SGHRS, CDR2 YFSETQ. The CDR3 DNA reads as TGCGCCAGCAGCTTTATCGGGTTGGATGGCTACACCTTC. The encoded protein is CASSFIGLDGYTF.

The CDR3 reads CASSPSQGAEAFF. CDR3 DNA: TGTGCCAGCTCACCAAGCCAGGGCGCTGAAGCTTTCTTT. The chain uses TRBV18 and TRBJ1-1; a possible D gene is TRBD1 (5 bases). The CDR3 has 13 amino acids. Germline CDR1 and CDR2: KGHSH and LQKENI. The V end lost 2 bases, the J end lost 6 bases, and 10 bases lay between the germline ends.

The chain combines TRBV7-9 with TRBJ2-1; 7 bases map to TRBD2. J gave up 9 bases and V 3 bases, and 5 bases lay outside the gene matches. From germline, CDR1 is SEHNR and CDR2 FQNEAQ (reference sequence). CDR3 size: 13 residues. In DNA form, the CDR3 reads TGTGCCAGCAGCTTCGGCGGGAGCGGTGAGCAGTTCTTC. Protein sequence: CASSFGGSGEQFF.

The sample holds a few counts of this clonotype. The chain couples TRBV10-3 to TRBJ2-5; TRBD2 is a possible D gene (6 bases). The CDR3 has 16 amino acids. Per germline, CDR1 ENHRY and CDR2 SYGVKD. V lost 0 bases, J lost 4 bases, and 15 bases lay in between. DNA for the CDR3: TGTGCCATCAGTGAGTCAGGTCTGACTAGAGGAGAGACCCAGTACTTC. Amino acid sequence: CAISESGLTRGETQYF.

The chain has TRBV5-4 and TRBJ2-2; D unclear. The CDR3 has 16 amino acids. V lost 1 base and J 4 bases, leaving 14 bases between the germline ends. Germline CDR1 and CDR2: SGHNT and YYREEE (reference sequence). The CDR3 bases are TGTGCCAGCAGCTTGCGGCCCACCTCCCCCACCGGGGAGCTGTTTTTT. The encoded protein is CASSLRPTSPTGELFF.

This clonotype was found a few times. V gene TRBV5-1 combines with J gene TRBJ2-2; D might be TRBD1 or TRBD2, each matching 6 bases. V shed 5 bases and J shed 7 bases, with 12 bases lying between them. CDR1 and CDR2 (germline): SGHRS, YFSETQ. The CDR3 is 13 residues long. The CDR3 region has the DNA TGCGCCAGCAGGGGGGGCCACGGCGGGGAGCTGTTTTTT. This encodes CASRGGHGGELFF.

This clonotype was counted only a few times. The rearrangement joins TRBV12-3 or TRBV12-4 to TRBJ2-5; 11 nucleotides agree with TRBD2. This CDR3 contains 17 residues. With V trimmed by 6 bases and J by 1 base, 10 bases remained unmatched. The CDR3 region has the DNA TGTGCCAGCAGCCCACCTAGACTAGCGGGGTTCCAAGAGACCCAGTACTTC. Translation: CASSPPRLAGFQETQYF.

DNA for the CDR3: TGTGCCAGCAGCGTAGCTGAAGGGGGCGAGCAGTACTTC. This encodes CASSVAEGGEQYF. The chain links TRBV9 to TRBJ2-7, with D possibly being TRBD1 (6 bases). The germline gives CDR1 SGDLS, CDR2 YYNGEE. Deletions cut 0 bases from V and 6 bases from J, with 10 bases between. The CDR3 sequence is 13 residues long.

A few counts support this clonotype. V is TRBV7-2 and J is TRBJ2-7; tentatively, D is TRBD1 or TRBD2 (5 bases each). Per germline, CDR1 SGHTA and CDR2 FQGNSA. V lost 9 bases to trimming and J lost 0 bases, with 15 bases between them. The length of the CDR3 is 14 residues. The CDR3 loop reads CASTKGRASYEQYF. CDR3 in DNA: TGTGCCAGTACCAAGGGACGTGCCTCCTACGAGCAGTACTTC.

The chain couples TRBV9 to TRBJ2-6, with D tentatively TRBD1 (7 bases). Trimming removed 4 bases at V and 4 bases at J, with 15 bases between. Germline CDR1 is SGDLS and CDR2 is YYNGEE. The CDR3 length is 16 residues. The CDR3 reads CASSRRQGLGANVLTF. CDR3 DNA sequence: TGTGCCAGCAGCAGAAGACAGGGACTCGGGGCCAACGTCCTGACTTTC.

The sample holds a few counts of this clonotype. The V and J genes are TRBV28 and TRBJ2-2; D uncertain. The ends were cut back, 7 bases at V and 3 bases at J, with 15 bases in the middle. The CDR3 covers 15 residues. Germline V gene lookup returns CDR1 MDHEN and CDR2 SYDVKM. CDR3 sequence: CASTVLDRHTGELFF. The CDR3 DNA is TGTGCCAGCACCGTTTTGGACCGACACACCGGGGAGCTGTTTTTT.

The rearrangement uses TRBV7-2 and TRBJ2-2; 7 bases align to TRBD2. The germline CDR1 and CDR2 sequences are SGHTA and FQGNSA. V gave up 5 bases and J gave up 5 bases; unmatched junction bases: 11. The CDR3 covers 16 residues. DNA of the CDR3: TGTGCCAGCAGCAGAATAGCCGGGACTATGACCGGGGAGCTGTTTTTT. Residues: CASSRIAGTMTGELFF. The entire variable domain, with the rest obtained from reference TRBV7-2 and TRBJ2-2, is as follows: GAGVSQSPSNKVTEKGKDVELRCDPISGHTALYWYRQSLGQGLEFLIYFQGNSAPDKSGLPSDRFSAERTGGSVSTLTIQRTQQEDSAVYLCASSRIAGTMTGELFFGEGSRLTVL.

This clonotype was seen repeatedly, ten times or more. The V call is TRBV12-3 or TRBV12-4, the J call TRBJ1-1, with TRBD1 matching 7 bases. J was trimmed by 8 bases and V by 8 bases; bases with no gene match: 11. There are 13 residues in the CDR3. CDR3 nucleotide sequence: TGTGCCAGCGCCCTGACAGGGTGGGCCGAAGCTTTCTTT. Its protein product is CASALTGWAEAFF.

The rearrangement joins TRBV30 to TRBJ2-1, with TRBD1 identical over 7 bases. The junction had 16 bases not matched to a gene; V was cut back by 8 bases and J by 6 bases. This CDR3 has 15 residues. Germline V CDR1 and CDR2: GTSNPN, SVGIG (reference sequence). CDR3 DNA sequence: TGTGCCCGAGGGACAGTCAGCGTCATGGGCAATGAGCAGTTCTTC. Translated, it gives CARGTVSVMGNEQFF.

V gene TRBV20-1 combines with J gene TRBJ2-1, with TRBD2 matching over 10 bases. The CDR3 is made up of 15 amino acids. Germline V lookup: CDR1 DFQATT, CDR2 SNEGSKA (reference sequence). With V trimmed by 0 bases and J by 16 bases, 15 bases remained unmatched. The DNA of the CDR3 is TGCAGTGCTAGAGACCTAGCGGGAGATCAGATAGGGGAATTCTTC. This gives the protein CSARDLAGDQIGEFF.